The clone carrying this T cell receptor (beta chain) was observed a handful of times. Germline-derived CDR1 and CDR2 are ENHRY and SYGVKD. This CDR3 spans 15 amino acids. Trimming stripped 3 bases from V and 2 bases from J, with 13 bases between. With sequencing, the targeted depth ranged from 1 in 200,000 to 1 in 1 million T cells. Profiling relied on immunoSEQ multiplex PCR, and the TCRdb table lists in-frame clones only, not all of them. The data contain tens of thousands of clones, roughly 84% of them singletons. The data originate from a study of cytotoxic CD8 clonotypes in ibrutinib-treated CLL.

J is TRBJ1-1 and V is TRBV10-3; weak D call: TRBD1 (6 bases). The starting material was PBMCs, obtained before ibrutinib treatment. The TCR sequence derives from a human donor with chronic lymphocytic leukemia. CDR3 in DNA: TGTGCCATCAGTGATGAGGACAGAACTAACACTGAAGCTTTCTTT. Protein product: CAISDEDRTNTEAFF.